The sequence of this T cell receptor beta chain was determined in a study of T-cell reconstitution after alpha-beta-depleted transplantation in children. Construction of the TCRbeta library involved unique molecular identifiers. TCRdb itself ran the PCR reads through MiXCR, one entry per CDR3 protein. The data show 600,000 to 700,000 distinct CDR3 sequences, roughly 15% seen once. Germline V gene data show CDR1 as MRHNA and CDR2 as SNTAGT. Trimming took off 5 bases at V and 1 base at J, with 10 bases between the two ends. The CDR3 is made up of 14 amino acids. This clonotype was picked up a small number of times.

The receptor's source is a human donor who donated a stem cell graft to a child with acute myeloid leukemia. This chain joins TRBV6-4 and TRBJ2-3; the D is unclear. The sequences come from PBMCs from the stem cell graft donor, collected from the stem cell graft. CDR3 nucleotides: TGTGCCAGCAGTATCGACGTCGGCACAGATACGCAGTATTTT. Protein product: CASSIDVGTDTQYF.